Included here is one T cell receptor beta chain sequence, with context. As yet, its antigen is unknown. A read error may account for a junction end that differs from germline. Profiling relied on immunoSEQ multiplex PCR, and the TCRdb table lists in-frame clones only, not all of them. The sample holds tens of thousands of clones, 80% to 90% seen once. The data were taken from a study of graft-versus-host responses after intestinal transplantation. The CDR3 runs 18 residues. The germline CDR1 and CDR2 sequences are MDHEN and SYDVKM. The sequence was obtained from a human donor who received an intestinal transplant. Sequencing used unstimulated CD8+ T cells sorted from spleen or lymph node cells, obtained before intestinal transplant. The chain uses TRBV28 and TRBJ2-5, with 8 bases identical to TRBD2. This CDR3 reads CASIPNLGTRGTQGTQYF. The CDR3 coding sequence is TGTGCGAGCATCCCGAACCTGGGGACTAGAGGGACCCAGGGGACCCAGTACTTC.